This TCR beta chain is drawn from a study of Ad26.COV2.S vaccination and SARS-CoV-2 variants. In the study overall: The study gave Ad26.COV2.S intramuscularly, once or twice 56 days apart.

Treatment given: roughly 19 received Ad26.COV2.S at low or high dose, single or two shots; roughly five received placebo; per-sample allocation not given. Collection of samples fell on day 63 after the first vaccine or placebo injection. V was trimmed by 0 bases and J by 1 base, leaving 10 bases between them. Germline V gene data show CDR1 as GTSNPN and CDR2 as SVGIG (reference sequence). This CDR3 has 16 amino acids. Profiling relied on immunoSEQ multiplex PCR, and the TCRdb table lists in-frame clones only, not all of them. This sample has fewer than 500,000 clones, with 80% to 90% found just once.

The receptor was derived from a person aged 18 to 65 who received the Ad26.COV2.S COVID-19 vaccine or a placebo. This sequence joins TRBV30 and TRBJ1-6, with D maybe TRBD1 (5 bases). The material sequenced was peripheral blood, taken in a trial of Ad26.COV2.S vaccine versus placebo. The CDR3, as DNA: TGTGCCTGGAGTGTTTCCCAGGGATCCTATAATTCACCCCTCCACTTT. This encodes CAWSVSQGSYNSPLHF.